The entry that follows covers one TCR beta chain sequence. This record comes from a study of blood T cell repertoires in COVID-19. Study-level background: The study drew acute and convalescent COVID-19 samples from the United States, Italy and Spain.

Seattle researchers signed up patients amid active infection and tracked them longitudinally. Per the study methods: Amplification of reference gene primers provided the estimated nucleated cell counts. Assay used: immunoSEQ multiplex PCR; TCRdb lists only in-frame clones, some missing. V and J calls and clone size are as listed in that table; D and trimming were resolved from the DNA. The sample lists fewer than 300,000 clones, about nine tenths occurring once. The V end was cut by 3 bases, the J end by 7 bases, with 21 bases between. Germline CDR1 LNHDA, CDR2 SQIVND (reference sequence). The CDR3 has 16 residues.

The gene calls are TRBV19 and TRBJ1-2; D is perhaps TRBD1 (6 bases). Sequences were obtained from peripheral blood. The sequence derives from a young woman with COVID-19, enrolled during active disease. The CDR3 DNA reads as TGTGCCAGTAGTATCGGTTTGCGGGGGCGCGTGCGTGGCTACACCTTC. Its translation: CASSIGLRGRVRGYTF. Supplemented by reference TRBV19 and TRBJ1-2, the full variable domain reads DGGITQSPKYLFRKEGQNVTLSCEQNLNHDAMYWYRQDPGQGLRLIYYSQIVNDFQKGDIAEGYSVSREKKESFPLTVTSAQKNPTAFYLCASSIGLRGRVRGYTFGSGTRLTVV.